One and the same sample provided the 13 T cell receptor beta chains below, sequenced in a study of blood T cell repertoires in COVID-19. Profiled with immunoSEQ multiplex PCR; TCRdb holds only in-frame clones, not every one. Among some 44,000 clones listed, about 88% were seen once. Sample: peripheral blood. The receptors originated from a human donor in a cohort sampled during active COVID-19.

V and J are TRBV3-1 (or the pseudogene TRBV3-2) and TRBJ2-2; no clear D gene. The germline CDR1 and CDR2 sequences are LGHDT and YNNKEL (reference sequence). The V end lost 2 bases, the J end lost 7 bases, and 5 bases lay between the germline ends. The CDR3 is 12 residues long. The CDR3 DNA follows: TGTGCCAGCAGCCAACGGAGCGGGGAGCTGTTTTTT. Amino acid sequence: CASSQRSGELFF.

This clone has a handful of counts. V usage is TRBV5-1 and J usage is TRBJ2-3, with D perhaps TRBD2 (6 bases). Germline loops: CDR1 SGHRS, CDR2 YFSETQ. V lost 1 base, J lost 5 bases, and 8 bases lay in between. CDR3 length: 13 amino acids. The CDR3 region is CASSLIGGDTQYF. Written as DNA, the CDR3 is TGCGCCAGCAGCTTGATCGGGGGAGATACGCAGTATTTT.

J is TRBJ1-1 and V is TRBV7-2, with unresolved D. CDR3 length: 11 amino acids. From germline, CDR1 is SGHTA and CDR2 FQGNSA. V lost 1 base and J 7 bases, leaving 4 bases between the germline ends. As DNA, the CDR3 is TGTGCCAGCAGCTTAGGCGGTGAAGCTTTCTTT. It codes for CASSLGGEAFF.

The CDR3 sequence is CASSLTTGGLSDTQYF. CDR3 in DNA: TGTGCCAGCAGCTTAACTACAGGGGGATTGTCAGATACGCAGTATTTT. The chain is built from TRBV7-6 and TRBJ2-3; TRBD1 matches 8 bases. Germline V gene sequence: CDR1 SGHVS, CDR2 FNYEAQ. The CDR3 spans 16 residues. Unmatched junction bases numbered 8, after V lost 2 bases and J lost 4 bases.

This chain connects TRBV9 to TRBJ1-2; 7 bases match TRBD1. Germline trimming cut 3 bases from V and 8 bases from J; bases unmatched to any gene: 10. The germline V gene has CDR1 SGDLS and CDR2 YYNGEE. The CDR3 is made up of 14 amino acids. For the CDR3, the DNA is TGTGCCAGCAGCGCACGACAGGGACCGGGAGGCTACACCTTC. Protein product: CASSARQGPGGYTF.

This chain uses TRBV30 with TRBJ2-1, with TRBD2 matching 10 bases. The germline gives CDR1 GTSNPN, CDR2 SVGIG (reference sequence). Unmatched junction bases numbered 4, after V lost 0 bases and J lost 5 bases. This CDR3 is built from 15 residues. The CDR3 region has the DNA TGTGCCTGGAGTGTACCTAGCGGGGGAAACAATGAGCAGTTCTTC. Its translation: CAWSVPSGGNNEQFF. Filled out from reference TRBV30 and TRBJ2-1, the complete variable domain reads SQTIHQWPATLVQPVGSPLSLECTVEGTSNPNLYWYRQAAGRGLQLLFYSVGIGQISSEVPQNLSASRPQDRQFILSSKKLLLSDSGFYLCAWSVPSGGNNEQFFGPGTRLTVL.

This chain links TRBV6-1 with TRBJ2-7; D may be TRBD1 (6 bases). The CDR3 has 18 amino acids. Trimming took 1 base from V and 4 from J, leaving 23 bases between them. The V gene's germline CDR1 is MNHNS and CDR2 SASEGT. CDR3 DNA: TGTGCCAGCAGTGAAGAATCGGCCTCCGGGACACTAATATACGAGCAGTACTTC. Its translation: CASSEESASGTLIYEQYF.

The CDR3 sequence: CASSLAGLAGGHETQYF. CDR3 DNA: TGTGCCAGCAGCTTAGCGGGACTAGCGGGGGGGCACGAGACCCAGTACTTC. The rearrangement links TRBV13 to TRBJ2-5, with 16 bases lining up with TRBD2. The CDR3 totals 17 residues. Germline CDR1 is PRHDT and CDR2 is FYEKMQ (reference sequence). V was pared by 1 base and J by 5 bases, with 4 bases of the junction left unmatched.

The J gene is TRBJ1-1, the V gene TRBV5-6; TRBD1 matches at 10 bases. Germline V gene sequence: CDR1 SGHDT, CDR2 YYEEEE. There are 13 residues in the CDR3. With V trimmed by 3 bases and J by 4 bases, 0 bases remained unmatched. DNA for the CDR3: TGTGCCAGCAGCTGGACAGGGGGCACTGAAGCTTTCTTT. Its translation: CASSWTGGTEAFF.

V and J are TRBV2 and TRBJ2-7; D is unclear. V was pared by 4 bases and J by 4 bases, with 5 bases between. Germline-derived CDR1 and CDR2 are SNHLY and FYNNEI. This CDR3 is built from 11 residues. This CDR3 reads CASSGEYEQYF. The CDR3 bases are TGTGCCAGCAGTGGAGAATACGAGCAGTACTTC.

A remark on this clone: This likely comes from a read error, as the CDR3 has no conserved phenylalanine or tryptophan at its end. The limits of the CDR3 on the DNA are not certain, so only TCRdb's listed CDR3 is given. The chain is built from TRBV7-9 and TRBJ2-7; the DNA was not compared with TRBD2, the D call given in the table. The CDR3 numbers 13 amino acids, ends counted. Per germline, CDR1 SEHNR and CDR2 FQNEAQ (reference sequence). CDR3 protein: CASSLSEGDWPDI.

This chain connects TRBV11-1 to TRBJ1-1; weak D call: TRBD1 (6 bases). V dropped 5 bases and J dropped 8 bases, with 24 bases sitting between them. The CDR3 is made up of 16 amino acids. Germline lookup yields CDR1 SGHAT and CDR2 FQDESV (reference sequence). CDR3 residues: CASSPEYSVGQGEAFF. DNA for the CDR3: TGTGCCAGCAGCCCCGAATACTCCGTTGGGCAGGGGGAAGCTTTCTTT.

This chain links TRBV5-5 with TRBJ2-7; 9 bases are a match to TRBD1. V gave up 5 bases and J gave up 2 bases; unmatched junction bases: 5. Germline V gene data show CDR1 as SGHKS and CDR2 as YYEKEE (reference sequence). CDR3 length: 14 amino acids. The CDR3 region is CASRTQGAPYEQYF. Written as DNA, the CDR3 is TGTGCCAGCAGAACACAGGGGGCTCCCTACGAGCAGTACTTC.